A selection of T cell receptor beta chains follows, all from one sample in a study of T-cell reconstitution after alpha-beta-depleted transplantation in children. TCRdb independently ran MiXCR on the PCR reads; one entry per CDR3 protein. The sample includes some 5,000 distinct CDR3 sequences, 7.3% of them seen just once. Sequences were derived from PBMCs, mostly from graft donor cells, sampled 60 days after TCRalphabeta/CD19-depleted stem cell transplant. These receptors were obtained from a boy in the first two years of life who had a stem cell transplant for SCID, so the T cells may come from the graft donor. CDR3s include the opening cysteine and the closing phenylalanine or tryptophan. Fields, in order: V gene, J gene, D gene, CDR3 protein. D genes are given only for firm matches.

TRBV27	TRBJ1-2	TRBD1	CASSYRRGRGYTF
TRBV3-1	TRBJ1-1	NA	CASSHRQGEAFF
TRBV5-1	TRBJ1-2	NA	CASSLQSAGYTF
TRBV5-6	TRBJ2-7	NA	CASSPPGRGSYEQYF
TRBV11-3	TRBJ2-7	NA	CASSLVVTENRSCESYEQYF
TRBV6-5	TRBJ1-6	TRBD1	CASSWTGVAHNSPLHF
TRBV5-5	TRBJ1-2	NA	CASSLAESNYGYTF
TRBV20-1	TRBJ1-6	NA	CSALRRRTNSPLHF
TRBV20-1	TRBJ1-1	NA	CSARRTEEAFF
TRBV9	TRBJ1-2	TRBD1	CASSARDRGHLDYGYTF
TRBV18	TRBJ1-2	TRBD1	CASSPTGGDYGYTF
TRBV12-3/TRBV12-4	TRBJ2-5	NA	CASNLSRGGKETQYF
TRBV6-6	TRBJ1-6	NA	CASVWGLSYNSPLHF
TRBV10-3	TRBJ1-1	TRBD1	CAIGTGSTFF
TRBV5-1	TRBJ2-4	NA	CARVQVAKNIQYF
TRBV18	TRBJ2-2	TRBD2	CASSCRDYPRNTGELFF
TRBV24-1	TRBJ1-2	TRBD1	CATSDSDRGNYGYTF
TRBV29-1	TRBJ1-1	TRBD1	CSVPRGWGGRNTEAFF
TRBV11-2	TRBJ2-5	NA	CASSLVRMRIQETQYF
TRBV12-3/TRBV12-4	TRBJ2-7	NA	CASSSWGYEQYF
TRBV9	TRBJ1-2	TRBD1	CASSPWTGHYGYTF
TRBV24-1	TRBJ2-1	NA	CATSDLGYEQFF
TRBV7-3	TRBJ2-3	NA	CASSSRQSTGTDTQYF
TRBV15	TRBJ2-2	NA	CATSRAPLSQGWSGELFF
TRBV5-1	TRBJ2-1	NA	CASSFGGRSYNEQFF
TRBV14	TRBJ2-1	NA	CASSHPRGNEQFF
TRBV10-2	TRBJ1-6	NA	CASRKVHGNSPLHF
TRBV5-8	TRBJ2-7	NA	CASSYGLISSYEQYF
TRBV20-1	TRBJ2-5	NA	CSAPGRRGLYQETQYF
TRBV7-9	TRBJ1-5	NA	CASTVGGDCYSNQPQHF